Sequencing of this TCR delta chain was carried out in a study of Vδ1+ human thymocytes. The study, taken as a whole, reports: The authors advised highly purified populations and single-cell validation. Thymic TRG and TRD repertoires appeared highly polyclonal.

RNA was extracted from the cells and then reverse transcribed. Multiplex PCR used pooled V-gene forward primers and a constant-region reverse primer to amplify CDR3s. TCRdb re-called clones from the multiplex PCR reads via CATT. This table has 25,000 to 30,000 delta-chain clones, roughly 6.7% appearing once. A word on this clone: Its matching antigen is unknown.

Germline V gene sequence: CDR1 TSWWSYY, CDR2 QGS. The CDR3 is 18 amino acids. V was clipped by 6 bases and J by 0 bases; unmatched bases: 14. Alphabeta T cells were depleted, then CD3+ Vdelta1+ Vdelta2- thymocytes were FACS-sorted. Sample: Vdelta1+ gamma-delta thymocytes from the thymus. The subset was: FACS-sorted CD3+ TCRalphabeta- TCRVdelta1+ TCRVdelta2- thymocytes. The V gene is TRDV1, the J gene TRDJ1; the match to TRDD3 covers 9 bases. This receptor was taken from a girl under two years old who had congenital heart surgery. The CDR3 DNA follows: TGTGCTCTTGGACAAGGGGGCCCTGGGGGATTCTACACCGATAAACTCATCTTT. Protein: CALGQGGPGGFYTDKLIF.